The TCR beta chain under discussion was sequenced for a study of CD8+ T cells in alopecia areata. Study summary: Tofacitinib exposure lasted 6 to 18 months, followed by 6 months off drug. Study-wide results and caveats: Among the cells sequenced in scalp samples are also the resident alphabeta T cells of normal skin.

This clone was counted only a few times. The antigen is undetermined. It was cDNA, reverse transcribed from extracted RNA, that served as the sequencing template. Sequencing used immunoSEQ multiplex PCR; TCRdb keeps in-frame clones, though not all of them. The sample has 110,000 to 150,000 clones; around three fifths are singletons. The CDR3 has 18 residues. This chain uses TRBV21-1 with TRBJ1-5; the D call TRBD1 from the table was never checked on the DNA. TRBV21-1 is reported as a pseudogene. This clonotype was sampled from a human donor with alopecia areata. This material consisted of CD4+ T cells sorted from blood, taken at week 0. This chain's CDR3 is CASSIKGARYRGHQPQHF. In nucleotides, the CDR3 is TGTGCCAGCAGCATAAAGGGGGCCCGTTACAGGGGGCATCAGCCCCAGCATTTT.